The 8 T cell receptor beta chains below all came from one sample that was sequenced in a study of cytomegalovirus exposure and HLA in healthy donors. Both 60 Vbeta primers and 13 Jbeta primers went into the PCR. Here immunoSEQ multiplex PCR was the method, and the copy in TCRdb shows in-frame clones only, minus some. The sample holds 100,000 or so clones; roughly three quarters are singletons and the top ten take more than 10%. Sequenced material: PBMCs. Every receptor here comes from a woman in her forties in good health and CMV-seropositive.

The chain is built from TRBV28 and TRBJ1-4; 7 bases map to TRBD1. This CDR3 spans 16 amino acids. J lost 4 bases, V lost 4 bases, and 9 bases had no gene match. Looked up from germline, CDR1 is MDHEN and CDR2 is SYDVKM. CDR3 bases: TGTGCCAGCAGTTCCGGTGGGGACAGATATAATGAAAAACTGTTTTTT. Amino acids: CASSSGGDRYNEKLFF.

The chain uses TRBV11-2 and TRBJ2-5; TRBD1 agrees at 7 bases. Unmatched junction bases numbered 8, after V lost 4 bases and J lost 3 bases. This CDR3 contains 15 residues. The germline CDR1 and CDR2 sequences are SGHAT and FQNNGV. CDR3 sequence reads: CASSSPRTGEETQYF. The CDR3 nucleotides read TGTGCCAGCAGCTCACCAAGAACAGGGGAAGAGACCCAGTACTTC.

The chain uses TRBV5-1 and TRBJ1-4, with D uncertain. V gave up 0 bases and J gave up 3 bases, with 6 bases separating them. This CDR3 has 14 residues. Germline V gene sequence: CDR1 SGHRS, CDR2 YFSETQ. The DNA for the CDR3 is TGCGCCAGCAGCTTGGACGGTGCTAATGAAAAACTGTTTTTT. Translation: CASSLDGANEKLFF.

The chain has TRBV28 and TRBJ1-2, with 10 bases identical to TRBD1. V was clipped by 1 base and J by 8 bases; unmatched bases: 7. This CDR3 is 15 amino acids long. The germline gives CDR1 MDHEN, CDR2 SYDVKM. The CDR3 region has the DNA TGTGCCAGCAGTTTATCGGGACAGGGGCCCAGGGGCTACACCTTC. This encodes CASSLSGQGPRGYTF.

The gene calls are TRBV6-1 and TRBJ2-1, with D tentatively TRBD2 (6 bases). Germline assignment: CDR1 MNHNS and CDR2 SASEGT. There are 12 residues in the CDR3. Trimming left V 7 bases short and J 9 bases short, with 13 bases between. In nucleotides, the CDR3 is TGTGCCAGCACCCCCGGGGGTGGTGAGCAGTTCTTC. It specifies CASTPGGGEQFF.

This clone is a singleton in its sample. The V and J genes are TRBV9 and TRBJ1-2; no definite D call. V was trimmed by 0 bases and J by 8 bases, leaving 5 bases between them. Germline lookup yields CDR1 SGDLS and CDR2 YYNGEE. The CDR3 is made up of 11 amino acids. CDR3 in amino acids: CASSVDGGYTF. The CDR3 DNA is TGTGCCAGCAGCGTAGACGGGGGCTACACCTTC.

The rearrangement links TRBV9 to TRBJ2-5; 7 bases are shared with TRBD2. Germline V gene sequence: CDR1 SGDLS, CDR2 YYNGEE. V lost 4 bases to trimming and J lost 1 base; unmatched junction nucleotides: 4. The CDR3 runs 14 residues. CDR3 loop: CASSRSGVQETQYF. Here the CDR3 DNA reads TGTGCCAGCAGCCGAAGCGGGGTCCAAGAGACCCAGTACTTC.

The V and J genes are TRBV19 and TRBJ2-7, with 8 nucleotides matching TRBD1. The V and J ends lost 3 bases and 5 bases, in that order; junction bases with no gene match: 12. The CDR3 has 16 amino acids. Germline V lookup: CDR1 LNHDA, CDR2 SQIVND (reference sequence). CDR3 sequence: CASSMSPRGRFDEQYF. CDR3 DNA sequence: TGTGCCAGTAGTATGAGCCCCAGGGGGCGGTTTGACGAGCAGTACTTC.